Listed below are T cell receptor beta chains from one sample, sequenced in a study of T cells in Graves' hyperthyroidism and ophthalmopathy. From the multiplex PCR reads, TCRdb called clonotypes with MiXCR, one entry per CDR3 protein. The sample has nearly 250,000 distinct CDR3 sequences, over 20% seen once. The sample was blood. Receptor source: a woman in her forties with Graves' ophthalmopathy. Both conserved end residues are part of each CDR3. A D gene is named only where the DNA matches it firmly. Clone sizes are given selectively: once, few, many, or a class where the clone is expanded.

clone size: many; J gene: TRBJ2-3; V gene: TRBV19; D gene: TRBD1; CDR3 protein: CASSHGTAPSDTQYF; CDR3 DNA: TGTGCCAGTAGCCACGGGACAGCGCCCTCGGATACGCAGTATTTT
clone size: many; J gene: TRBJ2-7; V gene: TRBV20-1; D gene: -; CDR3 protein: CSARMGGYEQYF; CDR3 DNA: TGCAGTGCTAGGATGGGGGGTTACGAGCAGTACTTC
clone size: -; J gene: TRBJ1-1; V gene: TRBV29-1; D gene: -; CDR3 protein: CSVESGRENTEAFF; CDR3 DNA: TGCAGCGTTGAATCGGGCAGGGAGAACACTGAAGCTTTCTTT
clone size: many; J gene: TRBJ2-7; V gene: TRBV28; D gene: TRBD2; CDR3 protein: CASSYLAGPYEQYF; CDR3 DNA: TGTGCCAGCAGTTATCTAGCGGGCCCCTACGAGCAGTACTTC
clone size: -; J gene: TRBJ2-1; V gene: TRBV24-1; D gene: -; CDR3 protein: CATSDLQTADNEQFF; CDR3 DNA: TGTGCCACCAGTGATTTGCAGACTGCAGACAATGAGCAGTTCTTC
clone size: -; J gene: TRBJ2-5; V gene: TRBV6-5; D gene: -; CDR3 protein: CASSQVSETQYF; CDR3 DNA: TGTGCCAGCAGTCAGGTTTCTGAGACCCAGTACTTC
clone size: many; J gene: TRBJ2-4; V gene: TRBV18; D gene: TRBD1; CDR3 protein: CASSPPGQGKNIQYF; CDR3 DNA: TGTGCCAGCTCACCACCGGGACAGGGGAAAAACATTCAGTACTTC
clone size: many; J gene: TRBJ2-2; V gene: TRBV20-1; D gene: TRBD2; CDR3 protein: CSASSGRDAGELFF; CDR3 DNA: TGCAGTGCTAGTAGCGGGAGGGACGCCGGGGAGCTGTTTTTT
clone size: few; J gene: TRBJ2-2; V gene: TRBV7-3; D gene: TRBD2; CDR3 protein: CVSSFSGSMGTGELFF; CDR3 DNA: TGTGTCAGCAGTTTTAGCGGGAGTATGGGCACCGGGGAGCTGTTTTTT
clone size: many; J gene: TRBJ2-7; V gene: TRBV28; D gene: TRBD2; CDR3 protein: CASSPSPGLAYEQYF; CDR3 DNA: TGTGCCAGCAGTCCATCCCCAGGACTAGCCTACGAGCAGTACTTC
clone size: many; J gene: TRBJ2-7; V gene: TRBV7-8; D gene: -; CDR3 protein: CASSLVESYEQYF; CDR3 DNA: TGTGCCAGCAGCTTAGTGGAATCCTACGAGCAGTACTTC
clone size: many; J gene: TRBJ1-5; V gene: TRBV19; D gene: TRBD1; CDR3 protein: CASSLTGGSQPQHF; CDR3 DNA: TGTGCCAGTAGTTTAACAGGGGGCAGTCAGCCCCAGCATTTT
clone size: many; J gene: TRBJ1-6; V gene: TRBV28; D gene: -; CDR3 protein: CASSLAYNSPLHF; CDR3 DNA: TGTGCCAGCAGTTTAGCCTATAATTCACCCCTCCACTTT
clone size: -; J gene: TRBJ1-1; V gene: TRBV29-1; D gene: -; CDR3 protein: CSVEFSVGNTEAFF; CDR3 DNA: TGCAGCGTTGAATTTAGCGTCGGGAACACTGAAGCTTTCTTT
clone size: many; J gene: TRBJ1-1; V gene: TRBV27; D gene: -; CDR3 protein: CASSKNNLNTEAFF; CDR3 DNA: TGTGCCAGCAGTAAAAACAATCTGAACACTGAAGCTTTCTTT
clone size: -; J gene: TRBJ2-5; V gene: TRBV7-8; D gene: TRBD2; CDR3 protein: CASSDLAGGPGETQYF; CDR3 DNA: TGTGCCAGCAGCGACTTAGCGGGGGGGCCAGGAGAGACCCAGTACTTC
clone size: many; J gene: TRBJ2-5; V gene: TRBV24-1; D gene: TRBD1; CDR3 protein: CATSDYGTGKETQYF; CDR3 DNA: TGTGCCACCAGTGACTACGGGACAGGGAAAGAGACCCAGTACTTC
clone size: -; J gene: TRBJ2-2; V gene: TRBV4-2; D gene: -; CDR3 protein: CASSQGILTGELFF; CDR3 DNA: TGTGCCAGCAGCCAAGGGATTTTAACCGGGGAGCTGTTTTTT
clone size: -; J gene: TRBJ1-5; V gene: TRBV6-2/TRBV6-3; D gene: -; CDR3 protein: CASSYSVKRHMGNQPQHF; CDR3 DNA: TGTGCCAGCAGTTACTCGGTCAAGCGACATATGGGCAATCAGCCCCAGCATTTT
clone size: many; J gene: TRBJ2-7; V gene: TRBV20-1; D gene: -; CDR3 protein: CSAQGGQYEQYF; CDR3 DNA: TGCAGTGCCCAGGGCGGGCAGTACGAGCAGTACTTC
clone size: -; J gene: TRBJ2-7; V gene: TRBV2; D gene: -; CDR3 protein: CASSVERGGEGYEQYF; CDR3 DNA: TGTGCCAGCAGTGTTGAAAGGGGGGGCGAGGGCTACGAGCAGTACTTC
clone size: many; J gene: TRBJ2-7; V gene: TRBV28; D gene: TRBD2; CDR3 protein: CASNFQSGRAQYF; CDR3 DNA: TGTGCCAGCAACTTCCAGTCAGGGAGGGCGCAGTACTTC
clone size: -; J gene: TRBJ2-7; V gene: TRBV5-1; D gene: TRBD1; CDR3 protein: CASSYLTGGFYEQYF; CDR3 DNA: TGCGCCAGCAGCTACTTGACAGGGGGTTTCTACGAGCAGTACTTC
clone size: -; J gene: TRBJ2-5; V gene: TRBV28; D gene: -; CDR3 protein: CASSTPGLTETQYF; CDR3 DNA: TGTGCCAGCAGTACCCCGGGCCTGACAGAGACCCAGTACTTC
clone size: many; J gene: TRBJ1-3; V gene: TRBV7-2; D gene: -; CDR3 protein: CASSRDPLSGNTIYF; CDR3 DNA: TGTGCCAGCAGCCGAGACCCACTCTCTGGAAACACCATATATTTT
clone size: -; J gene: TRBJ1-2; V gene: TRBV28; D gene: -; CDR3 protein: CASSAQGGQGGYTF; CDR3 DNA: TGTGCCAGCAGTGCACAGGGAGGGCAGGGAGGCTACACCTTC
clone size: many; J gene: TRBJ1-5; V gene: TRBV28; D gene: -; CDR3 protein: CASSLEGPQHF; CDR3 DNA: TGTGCCAGCAGTTTGGAAGGGCCCCAGCATTTT
clone size: -; J gene: TRBJ1-1; V gene: TRBV11-2; D gene: TRBD1; CDR3 protein: CASSLTGTGVLLREAFF; CDR3 DNA: TGTGCCAGCAGCTTAACCGGGACAGGGGTTCTTCTTCGAGAAGCTTTCTTT
clone size: many; J gene: TRBJ1-5; V gene: TRBV7-2; D gene: -; CDR3 protein: CASSSRVTQPQHF; CDR3 DNA: TGTGCCAGCAGCTCGAGGGTGACTCAGCCCCAGCATTTT
clone size: many; J gene: TRBJ1-2; V gene: TRBV27; D gene: TRBD1; CDR3 protein: CASRGMDRNYGYTF; CDR3 DNA: TGTGCCAGCAGGGGAATGGACAGGAACTATGGCTACACCTTC
clone size: many; J gene: TRBJ1-2; V gene: TRBV5-1; D gene: -; CDR3 protein: CASSSGETAYGYTF; CDR3 DNA: TGCGCCAGCAGCTCAGGAGAGACGGCCTATGGCTACACCTTC
clone size: many; J gene: TRBJ2-5; V gene: TRBV5-1; D gene: -; CDR3 protein: CASSGAVETQYF; CDR3 DNA: TGCGCCAGCAGCGGGGCCGTTGAGACCCAGTACTTC
clone size: many; J gene: TRBJ2-1; V gene: TRBV11-2; D gene: -; CDR3 protein: CASSQVGSSYNEQFF; CDR3 DNA: TGTGCCAGCAGCCAGGTAGGGAGCTCCTACAATGAGCAGTTCTTC
clone size: -; J gene: TRBJ2-5; V gene: TRBV6-2/TRBV6-3; D gene: TRBD2; CDR3 protein: CASSYLSGRPDETQYF; CDR3 DNA: TGTGCCAGCAGTTACCTTAGCGGGAGACCGGACGAGACCCAGTACTTC
clone size: few; J gene: TRBJ2-7; V gene: TRBV5-1; D gene: -; CDR3 protein: CASSLSGGTDYEQYF; CDR3 DNA: TGCGCCAGCAGCTTGTCAGGGGGGACCGACTACGAGCAGTACTTC
clone size: many; J gene: TRBJ2-5; V gene: TRBV6-1; D gene: -; CDR3 protein: CASSEVVGGGETQYF; CDR3 DNA: TGTGCCAGCAGTGAAGTCGTGGGCGGCGGGGAGACCCAGTACTTC
clone size: few; J gene: TRBJ1-1; V gene: TRBV24-1; D gene: TRBD1; CDR3 protein: CATSKGQGNTEAFF; CDR3 DNA: TGTGCCACCAGTAAGGGACAGGGGAACACTGAAGCTTTCTTT
clone size: -; J gene: TRBJ1-1; V gene: TRBV6-5; D gene: -; CDR3 protein: CASSSLQGAEAFF; CDR3 DNA: TGTGCCAGCAGTTCTCTTCAGGGCGCTGAAGCTTTCTTT
clone size: many; J gene: TRBJ2-7; V gene: TRBV20-1; D gene: TRBD1; CDR3 protein: CSARRDRGALYEQYF; CDR3 DNA: TGCAGTGCTAGAAGGGACAGGGGCGCGCTGTACGAGCAGTACTTC
clone size: many; J gene: TRBJ2-5; V gene: TRBV4-2; D gene: TRBD2; CDR3 protein: CASSQALSGTSVQETQYF; CDR3 DNA: TGTGCCAGCAGCCAAGCTCTCTCCGGGACTAGCGTACAAGAGACCCAGTACTTC
clone size: -; J gene: TRBJ2-7; V gene: TRBV28; D gene: -; CDR3 protein: CASSEGTSHYEQYF; CDR3 DNA: TGTGCCAGCAGTGAAGGGACAAGCCACTACGAGCAGTACTTC
clone size: many; J gene: TRBJ2-7; V gene: TRBV29-1; D gene: -; CDR3 protein: CSVAPDYTYEQYF; CDR3 DNA: TGCAGCGTTGCCCCCGACTACACCTACGAGCAGTACTTC